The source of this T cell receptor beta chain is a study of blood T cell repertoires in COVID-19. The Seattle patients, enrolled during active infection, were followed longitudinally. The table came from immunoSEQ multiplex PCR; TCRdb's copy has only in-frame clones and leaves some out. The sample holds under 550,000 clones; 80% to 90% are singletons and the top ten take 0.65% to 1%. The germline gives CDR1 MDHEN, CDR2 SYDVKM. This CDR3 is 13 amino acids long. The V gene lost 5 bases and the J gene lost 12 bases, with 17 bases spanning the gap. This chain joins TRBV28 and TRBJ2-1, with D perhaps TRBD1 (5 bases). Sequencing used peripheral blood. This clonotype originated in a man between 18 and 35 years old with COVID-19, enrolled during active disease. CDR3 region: CASSLGALGPQFF. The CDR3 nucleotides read TGTGCCAGCAGTCTTGGGGCGTTGGGGCCGCAGTTCTTC.